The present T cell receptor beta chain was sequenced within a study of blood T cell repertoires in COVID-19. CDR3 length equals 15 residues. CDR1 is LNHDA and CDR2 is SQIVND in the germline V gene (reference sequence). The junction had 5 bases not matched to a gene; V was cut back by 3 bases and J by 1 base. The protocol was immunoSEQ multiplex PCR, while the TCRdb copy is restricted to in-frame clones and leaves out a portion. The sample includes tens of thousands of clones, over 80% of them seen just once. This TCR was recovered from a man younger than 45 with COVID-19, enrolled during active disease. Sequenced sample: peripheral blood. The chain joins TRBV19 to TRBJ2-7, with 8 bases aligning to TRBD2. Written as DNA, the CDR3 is TGTGCCAGTAGTATTCATACTAGCGGATCCTACGAGCAGTACTTC. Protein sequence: CASSIHTSGSYEQYF.